This T cell receptor beta chain was captured by sequencing in a study of PD-1 blockade in classical Hodgkin lymphoma. Assay used: immunoSEQ multiplex PCR; TCRdb lists only in-frame clones, some missing. The profile shows about 30,000 clones, 85% to 90% of them singletons. This CDR3 has 15 amino acids. Germline V gives CDR1 SGHVS, CDR2 FNYEAQ. Between the trimmed V and J ends, which lost 1 base and 2 bases, there was a span of 10 bases. Documented time point: cycle 4 day 1 (C4D1), after around six weeks of nivolumab. Relapses following autologous stem cell transplantation were seen in all patients, with brentuximab vedotin exposure varying. It was by magnetic negative selection that CD4+ T cells were purified from thawed PBMCs.

This rearrangement joins TRBV7-6 to TRBJ2-3; D gene uncertain. This TCR came from a human donor with classical Hodgkin lymphoma. Source: CD4+ T cells from blood, taken before the fourth cycle of nivolumab. The CDR3 DNA reads TGTGCCAGCAGCTTAGTTGGCTTCTCCACAGATACGCAGTATTTT. Its protein is CASSLVGFSTDTQYF.